These T cell receptor beta chains were read from a single sample in a study of control samples from healthy donors and cancer patients. Profiling relied on immunoSEQ multiplex PCR, and the TCRdb table lists in-frame clones only, not all of them. The sample lists roughly 130,000 clones; 90% were seen once. Input material: blood. Receptor source: a young man in good health. CDR3s include the opening cysteine and the closing phenylalanine or tryptophan. Each record gives: clone size, J gene, V gene, D gene, CDR3 protein, CDR3 DNA. D genes are given only for firm matches. Clone size is not always given. Where it is, it says once, few, many or a class for expanded clones.

>.|TRBJ2-3|TRBV4-1|.
CASSQDLGASTDTQYF
TGCGCCAGCAGCCAAGATCTGGGGGCGAGCACAGATACGCAGTATTTT
>.|TRBJ2-3|TRBV15|TRBD2
CATSYRTSGRKDTQYF
TGTGCCACCAGCTATCGGACTAGCGGGAGGAAGGATACGCAGTATTTT
>.|TRBJ1-5|TRBV4-1|.
CASSQGVDSNQPQHF
TGCGCCAGCAGCCAAGGCGTCGATAGCAATCAGCCCCAGCATTTT
>once|TRBJ2-5|TRBV19|.
CASSGDAGQETQYF
TGTGCCAGTAGTGGGGATGCGGGACAAGAGACCCAGTACTTC
>.|TRBJ2-3|TRBV18|TRBD2
CASSPGLAGTTDTQYF
TGTGCCAGCTCACCAGGACTAGCGGGGACCACAGATACGCAGTATTTT
>.|TRBJ2-3|TRBV6-5|.
CASVSVSTDTQYF
TGTGCCAGCGTTAGCGTTAGCACAGATACGCAGTATTTT
>.|TRBJ2-3|TRBV9|TRBD1
CASSPKQGATDTQYF
TGTGCCAGCAGCCCTAAACAGGGGGCCACAGATACGCAGTATTTT
>once|TRBJ1-1|TRBV5-1|TRBD1
CASSLRTGEGTEAFF
TGCGCCAGCAGCCTCCGGACAGGGGAGGGCACTGAAGCTTTCTTT
>.|TRBJ1-2|TRBV5-1|.
CASSLEASGTNYGYTF
TGCGCCAGCAGCTTGGAGGCCTCTGGGACTAACTATGGCTACACCTTC
>once|TRBJ1-6|TRBV27|TRBD1
CASRTGGRNSPLHF
TGTGCCAGCAGGACAGGGGGTCGGAATTCACCCCTCCACTTT
>.|TRBJ2-3|TRBV2|TRBD2
CASTFGSGGTDTQYF
TGTGCCAGCACCTTCGGGAGCGGGGGCACAGATACGCAGTATTTT
>.|TRBJ1-2|TRBV10-3|.
CAIRLSGLPNYGYTF
TGTGCCATCAGGTTATCAGGGTTACCTAACTATGGCTACACCTTC
>.|TRBJ2-2|TRBV7-3|.
CASSFPSGGANTGELFF
TGTGCCAGCAGCTTCCCCTCTGGGGGCGCGAACACCGGGGAGCTGTTTTTT
>.|TRBJ1-6|TRBV4-1|.
CASSHPSPEGSPLHF
TGCGCCAGCAGCCATCCGAGTCCCGAAGGTTCACCCCTCCACTTT
>.|TRBJ2-3|TRBV9|.
CASSVLSTDTQYF
TGTGCCAGCAGCGTACTTTCGACAGATACGCAGTATTTT
>.|TRBJ2-3|TRBV5-1|TRBD2
CASSPTWTSGRTDTQYF
TGCGCCAGCAGCCCGACCTGGACTAGCGGACGCACAGATACGCAGTATTTT
>.|TRBJ2-7|TRBV3-1/TRBV3-2|.
CASSPTRVLRPYEQYF
TGTGCCAGCAGCCCGACCCGGGTCCTCCGGCCCTACGAGCAGTACTTC
>.|TRBJ2-3|TRBV11-3|TRBD2
CASSLEGTVPSGGTTDTQYF
TGTGCCAGCAGCTTAGAAGGGACAGTACCTAGCGGGGGGACCACAGATACGCAGTATTTT
>.|TRBJ1-1|TRBV28|.
CASSLLGSGRGNTEAFF
TGTGCCAGCAGTTTATTAGGAAGTGGCAGGGGGAACACTGAAGCTTTCTTT
>.|TRBJ2-2|TRBV29-1|.
CSARTAGELFF
TGCAGCGCCCGAACGGCCGGGGAGCTGTTTTTT
>.|TRBJ1-4|TRBV4-1|.
CASSQDGGATNEKLFF
TGCGCCAGCAGCCAGGATGGAGGGGCAACTAATGAAAAACTGTTTTTT
>.|TRBJ1-6|TRBV15|.
CATSRDVNSPLHF
TGTGCCACCAGCAGAGATGTCAATTCACCCCTCCACTTT
>.|TRBJ2-2|TRBV5-8|.
CASSKQEGRELFF
TGTGCCAGCAGCAAACAGGAAGGGCGGGAGCTGTTTTTT
>.|TRBJ2-1|TRBV6-2/TRBV6-3|TRBD2
CASSARTSGPNNEQFF
TGTGCCAGCAGTGCCCGGACTAGCGGACCAAACAATGAGCAGTTCTTC
>.|TRBJ1-2|TRBV2|.
CASSELDSRGYGYTF
TGTGCCAGCAGTGAATTAGACTCCCGGGGTTATGGCTACACCTTC
>.|TRBJ2-5|TRBV9|.
CASSVPPGAQYF
TGTGCCAGCAGCGTACCCCCGGGGGCCCAGTACTTC
>.|TRBJ1-5|TRBV7-8|.
CASSQPELGAQPQHF
TGTGCCAGCAGCCAACCTGAGCTAGGCGCGCAGCCCCAGCATTTT
>.|TRBJ1-6|TRBV2|.
CAITGTNNSPLHF
TGTGCCATAACAGGTACCAATAATTCACCCCTCCACTTT
>.|TRBJ2-1|TRBV2|.
CASSWGGQSYNEQFF
TGTGCCAGCAGTTGGGGGGGGCAATCCTACAATGAGCAGTTCTTC
>.|TRBJ1-4|TRBV7-9|TRBD1
CASGRGQGGEKLFF
TGTGCCAGCGGGAGGGGACAGGGTGGCGAAAAACTGTTTTTT
>.|TRBJ1-4|TRBV7-9|.
CASSLGQSGTTNEKLFF
TGTGCCAGCAGCTTAGGTCAGTCGGGCACGACTAATGAAAAACTGTTTTTT
>.|TRBJ2-1|TRBV27|.
CASSLGGYNEQFF
TGTGCCAGCAGTTTAGGGGGGTACAATGAGCAGTTCTTC
>few|TRBJ2-2|TRBV7-2|.
CASSLGWEFRTGELFF
TGTGCCAGCAGCTTAGGATGGGAGTTCAGGACCGGGGAGCTGTTTTTT
>.|TRBJ1-4|TRBV4-1|TRBD1
CASSSQTGLREKLFF
TGCGCCAGCAGCTCCCAGACAGGGCTTAGGGAAAAACTGTTTTTT
>few|TRBJ2-5|TRBV7-9|TRBD2
CASSPAGVETQYF
TGTGCCAGCAGCCCAGCGGGAGTAGAGACCCAGTACTTC
>.|TRBJ1-2|TRBV27|TRBD1
CASSATSQGAEGYTF
TGTGCCAGCAGTGCTACCTCACAGGGGGCGGAGGGCTACACCTTC